The clone carrying this T cell receptor (beta chain) was observed at least ten times. The antigen remains undetermined. The data were taken from a study of T-cell memory formation after mild COVID-19. Background on the study: TCR clusters mostly belonged to single donors. General study results and limits: A balance of CD4 and CD8 characterized clones contracting day 15 to 85, whereas later expanders leaned CD4+.

The germline gives CDR1 MGHDK, CDR2 SYGVNS. The CDR3 length is 14 residues. The J segment lost 10 bases and the V segment lost 5 bases, leaving 5 bases of the junction unmatched. TCRdb itself ran the 5' RACE reads through MiXCR, one entry per CDR3 protein. The sample holds 380,000 or so distinct CDR3 sequences, roughly an eighth seen once. The J gene is TRBJ2-1, the V gene TRBV25-1, with 13 bases lining up with TRBD2. Sequencing input: PBMCs or a T cell subset sorted from them (not recorded which). This receptor was identified in a man younger than 35 who had mild COVID-19 (a few samples of this study predate the infection). Cell type and time point are not known. This CDR3 is CASSRLAGGGEQFF. CDR3 nucleotide sequence: TGTGCCAGCAGTAGACTAGCGGGGGGCGGGGAGCAGTTCTTC.